The clone carrying this T cell receptor beta chain was seen more than once but under ten times. TCRdb reprocessed the RT-PCR reads via MiXCR and lists one record per CDR3 protein. The repertoire has 900,000 to 1,000,000 distinct CDR3 sequences, roughly 17% of them found once; the top ten carry 5.5% to 6.5%. V was trimmed by 4 bases and J by 0 bases, leaving 12 bases between them. The CDR3 sequence is 16 residues long. Per the germline V gene, CDR1 is LGHDT and CDR2 is YNNKEL (reference sequence). This sample is drawn from a study of patients and donors after allogeneic stem cell transplantation. The receptor comes from a human donor who was either an allogeneic HSCT recipient or a stem cell or donor lymphocyte infusion donor (not recorded which). It is not recorded whose cells these are; they may come from a transplant donor. The sequenced sample consisted of blood, either unsorted or a sorted T cell fraction (not recorded which). The V gene is TRBV3-1, the J gene TRBJ2-2; TRBD1 is a possible D gene (7 bases). The CDR3 DNA follows: TGTGCCAGCAGCCTCCAGGGGGGCGCGAACACCGGGGAGCTGTTTTTT. It is translated as CASSLQGGANTGELFF.